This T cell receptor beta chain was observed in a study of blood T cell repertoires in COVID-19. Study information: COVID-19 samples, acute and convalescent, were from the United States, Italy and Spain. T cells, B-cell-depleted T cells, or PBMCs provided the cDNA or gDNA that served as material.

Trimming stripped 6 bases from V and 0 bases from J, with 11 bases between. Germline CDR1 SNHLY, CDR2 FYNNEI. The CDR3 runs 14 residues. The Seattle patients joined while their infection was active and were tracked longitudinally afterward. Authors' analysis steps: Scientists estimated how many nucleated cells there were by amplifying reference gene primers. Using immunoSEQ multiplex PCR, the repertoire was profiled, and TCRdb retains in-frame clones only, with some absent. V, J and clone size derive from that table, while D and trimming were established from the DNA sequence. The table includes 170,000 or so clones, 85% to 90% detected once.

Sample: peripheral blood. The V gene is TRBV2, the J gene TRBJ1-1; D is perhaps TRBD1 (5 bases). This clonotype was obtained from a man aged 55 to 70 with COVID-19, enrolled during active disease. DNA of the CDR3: TGTGCCAGCAGCTACAGGAGCATGAACACTGAAGCTTTCTTT. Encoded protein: CASSYRSMNTEAFF.